Here is one TCR beta chain with its context. Its antigen has not been determined. It has no much larger one-base neighbor in the sample; base qualities were not kept. The data were taken from a study of blood T cell repertoires in COVID-19 (dated by TCRdb to 2019 to 2021). Regarding the research as a whole: Samples from collaborators originated in the United States, Italy and Spain and spanned both the acute and convalescent phases of COVID-19. The prospective study material was composed of cDNA or gDNA derived from T cells, B-cell-depleted T cells, or PBMCs. Subjects who had been exposed to COVID-19, were actively infected with it, or had recovered from it provided the deeply sampled blood TCRbeta repertoires that made up the dataset. The repertoires were released in a freely available public database meant as a resource for research on the immune response to SARS-CoV-2. Samples were obtained from the ongoing ImmuneRACE study (first 160 participants) and from 950 to 1,500 subjects provided by 6 global collaborators. Sample metadata almost always included a de-identified subject ID, COVID-19 status, age in years and sex. HLA class I and class II types, where available, came from metadata supplied by the sample provider rather than from assay-based typing. What the research found in general, with its limitations: How much clinical and demographic metadata was included differed by source and by participant, and the metadata was provided uncurated.

The immunoSEQ Assay, a bias-controlled multiplex PCR, was used to amplify TCRbeta CDR3 regions from genomic DNA. As for the authors' bioinformatics: The number of nucleated cells in each sample was estimated by amplification of reference gene primers within the assay. To quantify the absolute abundance of each unique TCRbeta CDR3 rearrangement, sequence reads were collapsed and filtered. Productive Simpson clonality was computed per sample as the square root of Simpson's diversity index over productive rearrangements. TCRdb holds this immuneACCESS table with in-frame rearrangements only. Some clones are missing; in checked studies, unresolved V genes explain under half, and the rest has no known cause. That table supplies the V and J calls and clone size; D and trimming were determined from the DNA. In this sample the table shows some 190,000 clones, about four fifths of which occur a single time. The ten top clones hold 6% to 8.5% of the sample.

Germline trimming amounts to 7 bases on V and 8 bases on J, with 16 as the count of junction bases outside the gene matches. The CDR3, cysteine through phenylalanine, is 17 amino acids long. Only the CDR3 DNA stays, 51 bases, in frame from base 1. The germline V gene specifies SGHRS as CDR1 and YFSETQ as CDR2. Collaborating institutions collected whole blood in K2EDTA tubes following their own protocols. For TCRbeta analysis, collaborators shipped samples as frozen whole blood, isolated PBMCs, or DNA extracted from either of those sample types. The source is a man aged 55 to 70 with acute or convalescent COVID-19. The specimen was peripheral blood. The rearranged chain carries TRBV5-1 and TRBJ2-1, with 12 bases in between that match TRBD2. The CDR3 is CASQITPGTSGLDEQFF. The nucleotide sequence is given as TGCGCCAGCCAGATTACCCCCGGGACTAGCGGGCTCGATGAGCAGTTCTTC.